Listed here are 28 T cell receptor beta chains from one sample, sequenced in a study of blood T cell repertoires in COVID-19 (dated by TCRdb to 2018 to 2021). The library was prepared using the immunoSEQ multiplex PCR assay. In TCRdb, the immuneACCESS table is reduced to in-frame sequences with V and J assigned. These tables do not hold every clone; where another copy was compared, an unresolved V gene accounts for under half, and the others remain unexplained. The sample yields 70,000 to 95,000 clones; roughly 82% were counted once. Roughly 25% of the sample is in the top ten clones. The sequencing input was peripheral blood. Receptors were obtained from a human donor in a cohort sampled during active COVID-19.

The CDR3 here is CASSLGGQGLYEQYF. Here the CDR3 DNA reads TGCGCCAGCAGCTTGGGTGGACAGGGCCTCTACGAGCAGTACTTC. J is TRBJ2-7 and V is TRBV5-1, with 8 bases matching TRBD1. The V gene's germline CDR1 is SGHRS and CDR2 YFSETQ. The CDR3 contains 15 residues. V gave up 0 bases and J gave up 3 bases; unmatched junction bases: 5. Together with reference TRBV5-1 and TRBJ2-7, the CDR3 gives the full variable domain: KAGVTQTPRYLIKTRGQQVTLSCSPISGHRSVSWYQQTPGQGLQFLFEYFSETQRNKGNFPGRFSGRQFSNSRSEMNVSTLELGDSALYLCASSLGGQGLYEQYFGPGTRLTVT.

This clone was seen only once. The V gene is TRBV7-9, the J gene TRBJ2-5; 7 nucleotides match TRBD1. CDR3 size: 14 residues. Trimming took 5 bases from V and 1 from J; bases not matched to a gene: 4. The germline CDR1 and CDR2 sequences are SEHNR and FQNEAQ (reference sequence). The CDR3 here is CASSHRGFQETQYF. The CDR3 coding sequence is TGTGCCAGCAGCCACAGGGGATTCCAAGAGACCCAGTACTTC. Full variable domain (remainder filled in from reference TRBV7-9 and TRBJ2-5): DTGVSQNPRHKITKRGQNVTFRCDPISEHNRLYWYRQTLGQGPEFLTYFQNEAQLEKSRLLSDRFSAERPKGSFSTLEIQRTEQGDSAMYLCASSHRGFQETQYFGPGTRLLVL.

The chain couples TRBV6-4 to TRBJ2-2; D gene unclear. The CDR3 extends over 15 amino acids. V lost 4 bases and J 0 bases, leaving 9 bases between the germline ends. The V gene's germline CDR1 is MRHNA and CDR2 SNTAGT. The CDR3 DNA is TGTGCCAGCAGTGTGGAGTGGTCGAACACCGGGGAGCTGTTTTTT. This encodes CASSVEWSNTGELFF.

The chain employs TRBV11-3 and TRBJ2-7, with D perhaps matching TRBD1 (6 bases). There are 14 residues in the CDR3. V shed 5 bases and J shed 2 bases, with 13 bases lying between them. Germline V gene data show CDR1 as SGHNT and CDR2 as YENEEA. CDR3 region: CASSPRTVPYEQYF. CDR3 bases: TGTGCCAGCAGCCCCAGGACAGTCCCCTACGAGCAGTACTTC.

CDR3 amino acids: CASSGTSGQETQYF. In nucleotides, the CDR3 is TGTGCCAGCAGCGGGACTAGCGGACAAGAGACCCAGTACTTC. The rearrangement links TRBV7-7 to TRBJ2-5; the match to TRBD2 covers 11 bases. Trimming cost V 5 bases and J 2 bases; bases outside gene matches: 1. Per germline, CDR1 SSHAT and CDR2 FNYEAQ (reference sequence). The CDR3 extends over 14 amino acids.

The V gene is TRBV19, the J gene TRBJ2-7, with a weak D call TRBD1 (5 bases). There are 11 residues in the CDR3. Germline CDR1 LNHDA, CDR2 SQIVND (reference sequence). Trimming stripped 10 bases from V and 4 bases from J, with 11 bases between. CDR3 sequence: CATPPGYEQYF. The CDR3 DNA is TGTGCCACTCCTCCAGGGTACGAGCAGTACTTC. Full variable domain (missing parts from reference TRBV19 and TRBJ2-7): DGGITQSPKYLFRKEGQNVTLSCEQNLNHDAMYWYRQDPGQGLRLIYYSQIVNDFQKGDIAEGYSVSREKKESFPLTVTSAQKNPTAFYLCATPPGYEQYFGPGTRLTVT.

This clone was detected only a few times. The chain employs TRBV6-5 and TRBJ2-7; a weak D match, TRBD2 (7 bases). Germline assignment: CDR1 MNHEY and CDR2 SVGAGI. There are 15 residues in the CDR3. The V gene lost 2 bases and the J gene lost 3 bases, with 14 bases spanning the gap. The CDR3 is CASSYGGEGGYEQYF. CDR3 nucleotide sequence: TGTGCCAGCAGTTACGGGGGGGAAGGGGGCTACGAGCAGTACTTC.

The chain employs TRBV7-9 and TRBJ2-5, with TRBD1 identical over 9 bases. The CDR3 runs 14 residues. V lost 6 bases to trimming and J lost 7 bases; unmatched junction nucleotides: 9. The V gene's germline CDR1 is SEHNR and CDR2 FQNEAQ (reference sequence). CDR3 sequence: CASSEEGQGGTQYF. The CDR3 bases are TGTGCCAGCAGTGAAGAGGGACAGGGAGGGACCCAGTACTTC.

This clone was detected once. The chain is built from TRBV7-2 and TRBJ2-5, with 8 bases lining up with TRBD2. CDR3 length: 14 residues. The germline V gene encodes CDR1 SGHTA and CDR2 FQGNSA. V shed 8 bases, J shed 2 bases, and the junction held 7 bases outside the gene matches. CDR3 nucleotides: TGTGCCAGCGTACGGGGGGGCGTGCAAGAGACCCAGTACTTC. Residues: CASVRGGVQETQYF.

This chain joins TRBV11-2 and TRBJ2-7; tentative D call: TRBD2 (5 bases). CDR3 size: 14 residues. Germline-derived CDR1 and CDR2 are SGHAT and FQNNGV. The V gene lost 1 base and the J gene lost 2 bases, with 9 bases spanning the gap. The CDR3 is CASSLGAGAYEQYF. The CDR3 DNA reads as TGTGCCAGCAGCTTAGGGGCCGGGGCCTACGAGCAGTACTTC.

This sequence joins TRBV5-1 and TRBJ2-5; possible D gene TRBD1, 6 bases. The CDR3 length is 16 residues. CDR1 and CDR2 (germline): SGHRS, YFSETQ. With 0 bases removed from V and 2 bases from J, the gap between germline ends came to 14 bases. In DNA, the CDR3 is TGCGCCAGCAGCTTGGAACCTTCAGGGACACAAGAGACCCAGTACTTC. Its protein product is CASSLEPSGTQETQYF.

This clone was detected once. V and J are TRBV4-3 and TRBJ1-1; no definite D call. Germline CDR1 is LGHNA and CDR2 is YSLEER. The CDR3 loop spans 14 amino acids. V was trimmed by 1 base and J by 1 base, leaving 7 bases between them. The CDR3 spells CASSQGVQNTEAFF. CDR3 DNA sequence: TGCGCCAGCAGCCAAGGCGTCCAGAACACTGAAGCTTTCTTT.

CDR3 bases: TGTGCCAGCAGTTACTCTGGCAGCTCCTACGAGCAGTACTTC. As protein: CASSYSGSSYEQYF. This sequence joins TRBV6-6 and TRBJ2-7; D is ambiguous. Deletions cut 0 bases from V and 0 bases from J, with 6 bases between. CDR1 MNHNY and CDR2 SVGAGI come from the germline V gene (reference sequence). The CDR3 has 14 amino acids.

The chain carries TRBV27 and TRBJ1-3, with 7 bases lining up with TRBD1. Trimming took 5 bases from V and 0 from J; bases not matched to a gene: 4. Looked up from germline, CDR1 is MNHEY and CDR2 is SMNVEV (reference sequence). The CDR3 runs 15 residues. DNA for the CDR3: TGTGCCAGCAGTGAGACAGGGAGCTCTGGAAACACCATATATTTT. Translated: CASSETGSSGNTIYF.

The rearrangement links TRBV7-9 to TRBJ1-1; no clear D. CDR1 and CDR2 from the germline V gene are SEHNR and FQNEAQ (reference sequence). The CDR3 is made up of 13 amino acids. V was shortened by 5 bases and J by 2 bases, with 9 bases between the two germline ends. The CDR3: CASSQQINTEAFF. Written as DNA, the CDR3 is TGTGCCAGCAGCCAACAGATAAACACTGAAGCTTTCTTT. The full variable domain, rest sourced from reference TRBV7-9 and TRBJ1-1, is DTGVSQNPRHKITKRGQNVTFRCDPISEHNRLYWYRQTLGQGPEFLTYFQNEAQLEKSRLLSDRFSAERPKGSFSTLEIQRTEQGDSAMYLCASSQQINTEAFFGQGTRLTVV.

This rearrangement joins TRBV3-1 (or the pseudogene TRBV3-2) to TRBJ1-3, with D tentatively TRBD1 (6 bases). CDR3 length: 15 amino acids. The germline CDR1 and CDR2 sequences are LGHDT and YNNKEL (reference sequence). Trimming pared 5 bases from V and 2 bases from J, leaving 13 bases between. CDR3 amino acids: CASSALRGTGNTIYF. The CDR3 coding sequence is TGTGCCAGCAGCGCTCTCAGGGGTACTGGAAACACCATATATTTT.

J is TRBJ2-5 and V is TRBV19, with 9 bases matching TRBD1. Germline CDR1 reads LNHDA; CDR2 reads SQIVND (reference sequence). The CDR3 spans 13 residues. J lost 5 bases, V lost 10 bases, and 8 bases had no gene match. The CDR3 sequence: CATAGTGSETQYF. The DNA of the CDR3 is TGTGCCACCGCCGGGACAGGGTCGGAGACCCAGTACTTC. Together with reference TRBV19 and TRBJ2-5, the CDR3 gives the full variable domain: DGGITQSPKYLFRKEGQNVTLSCEQNLNHDAMYWYRQDPGQGLRLIYYSQIVNDFQKGDIAEGYSVSREKKESFPLTVTSAQKNPTAFYLCATAGTGSETQYFGPGTRLLVL.

Only a few counts were recorded for this clone. V and J are TRBV19 and TRBJ1-4; TRBD1 aligns across 9 bases. The germline CDR1 and CDR2 sequences are LNHDA and SQIVND (reference sequence). The CDR3 has 16 amino acids. Trimming at V came to 4 bases and at J to 1 base, leaving 4 bases not matched to a gene. CDR3 residues: CASSTGQGLTNEKLFF. Here the CDR3 DNA reads TGTGCCAGTAGTACCGGACAGGGGTTAACTAATGAAAAACTGTTTTTT.

The chain recombines TRBV9 with TRBJ2-1, with D possibly being TRBD2 (5 bases). The V gene lost 0 bases and the J gene lost 2 bases, with 9 bases spanning the gap. This CDR3 has 15 residues. The germline gives CDR1 SGDLS, CDR2 YYNGEE. The CDR3 reads CASSVESGAYNEQFF. The DNA of the CDR3 is TGTGCCAGCAGCGTAGAAAGCGGTGCCTACAATGAGCAGTTCTTC.

The chain has TRBV18 and TRBJ2-7; D might be TRBD1 (5 bases). Germline values: CDR1 KGHSH, CDR2 LQKENI. The V end was cut by 6 bases, the J end by 5 bases, with 11 bases between. The CDR3 runs 12 residues. CDR3: CASSFPGNEQYF. In DNA form, the CDR3 reads TGTGCCAGCTCTTTTCCAGGGAACGAGCAGTACTTC.

V is TRBV14 and J is TRBJ1-1, with D perhaps TRBD1 (5 bases). V was trimmed by 4 bases and J by 5 bases, leaving 11 bases between them. Germline V gene lookup returns CDR1 SGHDN and CDR2 FVKESK. This CDR3 is built from 13 residues. The CDR3 DNA sequence: TGTGCCAGCAGCCTCCAGGGCCGTACTGAAGCTTTCTTT. Residues: CASSLQGRTEAFF.

This clone was observed a few times. V usage is TRBV27 and J usage is TRBJ2-7, with D possibly matching TRBD2 (6 bases). Germline CDR1 reads MNHEY; CDR2 reads SMNVEV (reference sequence). The V end lost 7 bases, the J end lost 2 bases, and 15 bases lay between the germline ends. The CDR3 length is 14 residues. CDR3 nucleotide sequence: TGTGCCAGCAAGGGACTCCGCGAGGCCTACGAGCAGTACTTC. Translated: CASKGLREAYEQYF.

V usage is TRBV7-2 and J usage is TRBJ1-4; D might be TRBD1 (5 bases). The CDR3 covers 14 residues. The germline CDR1 and CDR2 sequences are SGHTA and FQGNSA. V lost 5 bases and J lost 4, with 11 bases in between. This CDR3 reads CASSPGYDNEKLFF. DNA for the CDR3: TGTGCCAGCAGCCCAGGGTACGATAATGAAAAACTGTTTTTT.

The chain employs TRBV7-2 and TRBJ2-3, with 10 bases aligning to TRBD2. V was clipped by 6 bases and J by 2 bases; unmatched bases: 5. Germline CDR1 is SGHTA and CDR2 is FQGNSA. The CDR3 is 15 amino acids. DNA for the CDR3: TGTGCCAGCAGGACCACTAGCGGGGCCACAGATACGCAGTATTTT. This sequence encodes CASRTTSGATDTQYF.

Comments on this clone: Other DNA sequences of this sample code for an identical CDR3. This sequence joins TRBV5-6 and TRBJ2-7; D may be TRBD1 (6 bases). CDR1 is SGHDT, CDR2 YYEEEE, per germline. The CDR3 is made up of 13 amino acids. Trimming cost V 2 bases and J 3 bases, with 9 bases left between them. CDR3 DNA sequence: TGTGCCAGCAGCTTCGGGACAAGCTACGAGCAGTACTTC. Its protein product is CASSFGTSYEQYF.

The chain is built from TRBV23-1 and TRBJ1-4, with 8 bases lining up with TRBD1. TRBV23-1 is assigned to the ORF class and has an uncertain function. The length of the CDR3 is 15 residues. The V and J ends lost 3 bases and 4 bases, in that order; junction bases with no gene match: 4. CDR3 DNA: TGCGCCAGCAGTCAGAACAGGGGGGTTAATGAAAAACTGTTTTTT. Its protein product is CASSQNRGVNEKLFF.

J is TRBJ2-7 and V is TRBV10-1; D remains ambiguous. The CDR3 has 14 amino acids. The germline V and J ends were trimmed by 4 bases and 1 base, with 11 bases remaining between them. Looked up from germline, CDR1 is WNHNN and CDR2 is SYGVQD (reference sequence). The DNA for the CDR3 is TGCGCCAGCAGTGTCTTTACAGAATCCTACGAGCAGTACTTC. Amino acid sequence: CASSVFTESYEQYF.

This clone was seen only once. The J gene is TRBJ1-5, the V gene TRBV10-3; D ambiguous. CDR3 length equals 15 residues. The ends were cut back, 3 bases at V and 2 bases at J, with 11 bases in the middle. CDR1 ENHRY and CDR2 SYGVKD come from the germline V gene. The CDR3 is CAISDPLRGNQPQHF. The CDR3 DNA reads TGTGCCATCAGTGACCCTCTGCGGGGCAATCAGCCCCAGCATTTT.